Below are 8 T cell receptor beta chains sequenced from a single sample in a study of blood T cell repertoires in COVID-19 (dated by TCRdb to between 2020 and 2021). Libraries were prepared through the immunoSEQ multiplex PCR assay. Held by TCRdb, this immuneACCESS table contains in-frame sequences only and omits some clones. Under half of the omission traces to an unresolved V gene where checked; the cause of the rest is unknown. Present in this sample are roughly 290,000 clones, 84% of which were seen just once. Of the sample, 15% to 17% is held by the ten largest clones. Sequencing was performed on peripheral blood. These receptors originate from a person between 65 and 79 years old with COVID-19, enrolled during active disease.

This clone came up once. This chain uses TRBV7-2 with TRBJ2-5; TRBD2 aligns across 9 bases. CDR3 length: 15 amino acids. Unmatched junction bases numbered 7, after V lost 6 bases and J lost 2 bases. Looked up from germline, CDR1 is SGHTA and CDR2 is FQGNSA. The CDR3 bases are TGTGCCAGCAGAGGGACTAGCAGGGGGCAAGAGACCCAGTACTTC. Translation: CASRGTSRGQETQYF.

This chain uses TRBV5-1 with TRBJ2-3; D might be TRBD2 (7 bases). V was shortened by 0 bases and J by 0 bases, with 11 bases between the two germline ends. Germline CDR1 SGHRS, CDR2 YFSETQ. The CDR3 sequence is 16 residues long. The CDR3 is CASSLEAGASTDTQYF. Written as DNA, the CDR3 is TGCGCCAGCAGCTTGGAGGCGGGGGCTAGCACAGATACGCAGTATTTT. The whole variable domain, filled in from reference TRBV5-1 and TRBJ2-3, reads KAGVTQTPRYLIKTRGQQVTLSCSPISGHRSVSWYQQTPGQGLQFLFEYFSETQRNKGNFPGRFSGRQFSNSRSEMNVSTLELGDSALYLCASSLEAGASTDTQYFGPGTRLTVL.

This clone was observed a few times. This chain joins TRBV6-5 and TRBJ2-2; D perhaps matches TRBD2 (6 bases). The V gene lost 6 bases and the J gene lost 6 bases, with 14 bases spanning the gap. The CDR3 is made up of 14 amino acids. Germline V gene lookup returns CDR1 MNHEY and CDR2 SVGAGI. The CDR3: CASRPPRLAGELFF. For the CDR3, the DNA is TGTGCCAGCAGACCCCCACGACTAGCCGGGGAGCTGTTTTTT.

This chain connects TRBV29-1 to TRBJ2-1; 11 bases align to TRBD1. CDR3 length: 18 amino acids. J lost 0 bases, V lost 6 bases, and 13 bases had no gene match. CDR1 and CDR2 from the germline V gene are SQVTM and ANQGSEA. The DNA of the CDR3 is TGCAGCGTCCCGGGACAGGGGGAGTTGAGTTACTCCTACAATGAGCAGTTCTTC. It encodes CSVPGQGELSYSYNEQFF.

This chain joins TRBV19 and TRBJ2-7; tentative D call: TRBD2 (6 bases). CDR3 length: 11 amino acids. Germline V gene data show CDR1 as LNHDA and CDR2 as SQIVND (reference sequence). Trimming removed 9 bases from V and 7 bases from J, with 13 bases in between. The CDR3 nucleotides are TGTGCCAGCGGTCAGGGAGGAGAGCAGTACTTC. Its translation: CASGQGGEQYF.

The chain uses TRBV6-1 and TRBJ2-7, with D tentatively TRBD1 (6 bases). Between the trimmed V and J ends, which lost 2 bases and 3 bases, there was a span of 17 bases. The CDR3 length is 16 residues. In germline, CDR1 is MNHNS, CDR2 SASEGT. The CDR3 loop reads CASSENTGKVGYEQYF. The CDR3 DNA follows: TGTGCCAGCAGTGAAAATACAGGGAAAGTAGGCTACGAGCAGTACTTC.

The chain carries TRBV27 and TRBJ1-4; maybe TRBD1 (5 bases). V was clipped by 3 bases and J by 0 bases, with 8 bases between them. CDR1 and CDR2 (germline): MNHEY, SMNVEV (reference sequence). The CDR3 extends over 15 amino acids. CDR3 nucleotide sequence: TGTGCCAGCAGTTTGCAGGGCTCAACTAATGAAAAACTGTTTTTT. It yields the protein CASSLQGSTNEKLFF.

V gene TRBV3-1 (or the pseudogene TRBV3-2) combines with J gene TRBJ2-3; 10 bases are shared with TRBD2. Germline lookup yields CDR1 LGHDT and CDR2 YNNKEL (reference sequence). The ends lost 4 bases at V and 4 bases at J; junction bases unmatched: 8. CDR3 length: 16 amino acids. CDR3 amino acids: CASSPRGAGGPDTQYF. The CDR3 DNA is TGTGCCAGCAGCCCAAGAGGAGCGGGGGGGCCAGATACGCAGTATTTT.